This T cell receptor beta chain derives from a study of T cells in Graves' hyperthyroidism and ophthalmopathy (dated by TCRdb to between 2019 and 2020). For the wider study: Peripheral blood was sampled at the time of initial diagnosis, prior to any treatment. In addition, the study compared T-cell repertoires in thyroid tissue and in blood from roughly six Graves' hyperthyroidism patients. The 100 or so discovery patients were randomly split 7:3 into training and test sets. Once sampling was done, hyperthyroidism patients were given methimazole at a starting dose of 30 mg daily, whereas ophthalmopathy patients were given high-dose intravenous methylprednisolone. TCR Vbeta CDR3 sequencing of around 130 peripheral blood samples (43 ophthalmopathy, 70 to 85 hyperthyroidism and approximately 17 progressor patients) is reported in the paper. A discovery cohort of approximately 100 patients, about 40 with Graves' ophthalmopathy and 57 with stable Graves' hyperthyroidism, was used to find distinguishing TCR V-J signatures. Prospective prediction of ophthalmopathy was tested in an independent validation cohort of 18 hyperthyroidism patients and 17 patients who later progressed to ophthalmopathy.

The TCR beta CDR3 regions were amplified from RNA transcripts. For the first round of RT-PCR on the TCR CDR3, the HTBI primer set was used together with the Qiagen OneStep RT-PCR kit. Libraries were constructed in a second round of multiplex PCR, after which size selection and purification were performed. Paired-end sequencing of the libraries was performed with 100 bp reads on an Illumina HiSeq2000. Per the original workflow: SOAPnuke was used to process the raw data, with reads discarded if the reads contained adapters or uncalled bases, had a mean Phred below 15, or lacked an exact constant-primer or identifier match. COPE v1.2.5 was used to merge high-quality paired reads, and clonotypes were defined as unique nucleotide sequences. Clonotypes were aligned to IMGT TRBV, TRBD and TRBJ reference segments using MiTCR v1.1. The analysis included only V-J combinations with a frequency above 0.0001, which together covered approximately 99% of the repertoires. The TCS score was defined as the ratio of F50 (clonal expansion) to E x V (chaos), calculated using BLOSUM62-based TCRdist between CDR3 peptides within each V-J. Welch's t-statistics and random forest reduced roughly 530 V-J features to 13, which were used in a naive Bayes classifier (R e1071). TCRdb trimmed public reads at Q25 via fastp, called clones via MiXCR and kept in-frame beta chains. Under each unique CDR3 protein, matching rows form one entry showing the most common genes and DNA. Here the V and J calls rest on TCRdb's processing, not on the authors' analysis. For this sample there are about 640,000 distinct CDR3 sequences; 13% to 15% appear just once. Clones ranked in the top ten supply 9.5% to 15% of the sample.

In the ophthalmopathy patients, disease was moderately to severely active, with a Clinical Activity Score of 3 or more, a NOSPECS grade of 4 or more, and a duration of less than 3 months. Any patient with an uncontrolled infection, another autoimmune disease, pregnancy or lactation was excluded. Clinical symptoms, serum thyroxine and TRAb, thyroid ultrasound, and orbital computed tomography formed the basis for the diagnoses. Ficoll-Paque density gradient centrifugation was used to isolate PBMCs from under 11 ml of fresh peripheral blood. Total RNA was extracted using Trizol reagent, and RNA quality was assessed on an Agilent 2100 Bioanalyzer. What the work shows at the level of the full study, not this receptor alone: Most expanded thyroid clonotypes (frequency above 0.001) were also detected in blood, suggesting blood repertoires may reflect thyroid immune responses. No statistical method was used to set the sample size in advance, and investigators knew the group allocation. A 13 V-J signature model separated ophthalmopathy from stable hyperthyroidism, with 87.88% sensitivity and roughly 84% specificity in cross-validation and 80%/75% in testing. In validation, the model predicted progression to ophthalmopathy with roughly 66% sensitivity and 72% to 75% specificity, a median of approximately 6.5 months before onset.

Ten or more counts support this clonotype. The clone's antigen remains unknown. Within one base of it there is no much larger clone, and no base qualities were kept. Taken from cysteine to phenylalanine, the CDR3 has 17 residues. The kept DNA is CDR3 alone, 51 bases in frame from the first base. The germline V gene specifies SGHAT as CDR1 and FQNNGV as CDR2. The V and J ends are trimmed by 1 base and 2 bases, leaving 15 bases between them. Sequencing was carried out using blood. This sequence originates from a woman aged 45 to 65 with Graves' ophthalmopathy. The sequence is built from TRBV11-2 and TRBJ2-4, with TRBD2 as a weak D call on 6 bases. This receptor carries the CDR3 CASSLVSGSGTKNIQYF. The bases read TGTGCCAGCAGCTTAGTCTCCGGGAGTGGAACCAAAAACATTCAGTACTTC.